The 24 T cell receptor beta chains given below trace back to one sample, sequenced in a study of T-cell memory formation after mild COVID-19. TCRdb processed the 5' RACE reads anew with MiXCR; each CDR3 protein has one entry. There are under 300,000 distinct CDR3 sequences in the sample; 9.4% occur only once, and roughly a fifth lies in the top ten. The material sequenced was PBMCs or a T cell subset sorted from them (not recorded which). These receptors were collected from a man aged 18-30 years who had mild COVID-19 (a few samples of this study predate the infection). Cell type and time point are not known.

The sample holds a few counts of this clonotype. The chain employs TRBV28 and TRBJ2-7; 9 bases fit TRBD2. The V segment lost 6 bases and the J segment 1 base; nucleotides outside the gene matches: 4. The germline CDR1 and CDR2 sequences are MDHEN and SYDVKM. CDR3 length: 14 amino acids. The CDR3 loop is CASRLTSGSYEQYF. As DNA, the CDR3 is TGTGCCAGCAGGTTGACTAGCGGTTCCTACGAGCAGTACTTC.

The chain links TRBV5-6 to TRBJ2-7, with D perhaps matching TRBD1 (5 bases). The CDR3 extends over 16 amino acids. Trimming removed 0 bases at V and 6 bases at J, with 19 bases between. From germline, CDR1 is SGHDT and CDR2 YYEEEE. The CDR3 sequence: CASSLEAGPGQGEQYF. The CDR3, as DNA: TGTGCCAGCAGCTTGGAAGCAGGGCCGGGCCAAGGCGAGCAGTACTTC.

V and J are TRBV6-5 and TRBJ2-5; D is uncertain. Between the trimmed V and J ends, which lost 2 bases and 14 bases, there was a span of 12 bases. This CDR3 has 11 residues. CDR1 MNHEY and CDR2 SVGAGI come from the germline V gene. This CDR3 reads CASSYRGMAYF. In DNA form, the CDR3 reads TGTGCCAGCAGTTACCGTGGCATGGCCTACTTC.

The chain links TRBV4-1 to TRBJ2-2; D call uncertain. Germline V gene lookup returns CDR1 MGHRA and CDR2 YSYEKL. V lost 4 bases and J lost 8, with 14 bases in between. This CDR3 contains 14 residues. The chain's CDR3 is CASSLQATRGELFF. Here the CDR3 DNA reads TGCGCCAGCAGCCTACAAGCAACTCGGGGGGAGCTGTTTTTT.

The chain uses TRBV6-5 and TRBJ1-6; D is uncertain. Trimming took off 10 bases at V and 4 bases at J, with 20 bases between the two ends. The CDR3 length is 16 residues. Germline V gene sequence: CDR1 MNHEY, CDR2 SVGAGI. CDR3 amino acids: CATNSGWADYNSPLHF. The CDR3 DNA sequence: TGTGCCACCAACAGCGGTTGGGCGGATTATAATTCACCCCTCCACTTT.

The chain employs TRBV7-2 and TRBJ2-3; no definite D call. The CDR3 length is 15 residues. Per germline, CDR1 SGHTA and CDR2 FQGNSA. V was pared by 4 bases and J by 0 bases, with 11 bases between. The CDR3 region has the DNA TGTGCCAGCAGCTCAGATCCCCAAAGCACAGATACGCAGTATTTT. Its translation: CASSSDPQSTDTQYF.

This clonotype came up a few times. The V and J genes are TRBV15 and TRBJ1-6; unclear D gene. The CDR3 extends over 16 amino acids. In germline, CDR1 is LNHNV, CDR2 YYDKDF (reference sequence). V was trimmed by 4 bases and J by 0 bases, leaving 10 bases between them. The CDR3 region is CATSTQRGSYNSPLHF. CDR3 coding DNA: TGTGCCACCAGCACCCAACGTGGCTCCTATAATTCACCCCTCCACTTT.

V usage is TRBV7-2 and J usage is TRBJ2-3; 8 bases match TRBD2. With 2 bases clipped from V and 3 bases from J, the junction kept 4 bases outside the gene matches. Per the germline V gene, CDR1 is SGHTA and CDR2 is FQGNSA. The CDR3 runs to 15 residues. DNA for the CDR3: TGTGCCAGCAGCTTATCTAGCGGGCAGACAGATACGCAGTATTTT. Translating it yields CASSLSSGQTDTQYF.

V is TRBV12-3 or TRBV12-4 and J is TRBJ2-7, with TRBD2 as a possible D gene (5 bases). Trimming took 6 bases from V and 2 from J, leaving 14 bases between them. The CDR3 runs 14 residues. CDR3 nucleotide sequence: TGTGCCAGCAGGGTCGAGGGAAGGCCCTACGAGCAGTACTTC. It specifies CASRVEGRPYEQYF.

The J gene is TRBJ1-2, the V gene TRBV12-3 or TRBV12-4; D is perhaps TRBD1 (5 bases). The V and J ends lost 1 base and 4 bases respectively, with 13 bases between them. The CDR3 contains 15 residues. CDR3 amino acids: CASSLDAGRVYGYTF. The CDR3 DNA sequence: TGTGCCAGCAGTTTAGATGCAGGGCGGGTCTATGGCTACACCTTC.

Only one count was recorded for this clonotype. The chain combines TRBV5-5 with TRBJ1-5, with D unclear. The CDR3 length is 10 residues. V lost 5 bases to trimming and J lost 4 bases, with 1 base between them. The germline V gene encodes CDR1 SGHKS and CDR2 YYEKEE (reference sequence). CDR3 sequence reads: CASRNQPQHF. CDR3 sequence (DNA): TGTGCCAGCAGGAATCAGCCCCAGCATTTT.

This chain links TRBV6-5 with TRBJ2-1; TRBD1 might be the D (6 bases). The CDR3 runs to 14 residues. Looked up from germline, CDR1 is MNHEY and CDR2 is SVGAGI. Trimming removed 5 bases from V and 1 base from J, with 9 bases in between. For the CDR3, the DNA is TGTGCCAGCAGTGCTGACAGGTCCTACAATGAGCAGTTCTTC. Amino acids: CASSADRSYNEQFF.

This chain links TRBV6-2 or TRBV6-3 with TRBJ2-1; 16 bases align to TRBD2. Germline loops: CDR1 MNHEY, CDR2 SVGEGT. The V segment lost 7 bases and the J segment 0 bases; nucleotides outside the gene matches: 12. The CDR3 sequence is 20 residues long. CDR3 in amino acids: CASISPGLAGGLSSYNEQFF. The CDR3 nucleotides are TGTGCCAGCATCTCGCCGGGACTAGCGGGGGGGTTAAGCTCCTACAATGAGCAGTTCTTC.

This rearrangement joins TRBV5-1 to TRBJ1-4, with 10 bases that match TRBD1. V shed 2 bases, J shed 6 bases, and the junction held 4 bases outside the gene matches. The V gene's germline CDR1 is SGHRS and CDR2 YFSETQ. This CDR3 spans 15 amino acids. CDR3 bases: TGCGCCAGCAGCTTACTCGGGACAGGGGATGAAAAACTGTTTTTT. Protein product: CASSLLGTGDEKLFF.

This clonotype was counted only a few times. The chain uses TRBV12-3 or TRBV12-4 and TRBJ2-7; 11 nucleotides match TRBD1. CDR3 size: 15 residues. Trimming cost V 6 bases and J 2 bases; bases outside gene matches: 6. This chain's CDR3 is CASRSGQGGPYEQYF. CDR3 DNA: TGTGCCAGCAGGTCGGGACAGGGGGGACCCTACGAGCAGTACTTC.

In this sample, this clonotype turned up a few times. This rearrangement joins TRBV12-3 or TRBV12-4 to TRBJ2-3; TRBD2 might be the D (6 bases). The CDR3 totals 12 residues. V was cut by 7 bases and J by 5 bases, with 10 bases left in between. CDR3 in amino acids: CASTAGLDTQYF. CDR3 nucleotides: TGTGCCAGCACGGCGGGGCTAGATACGCAGTATTTT.

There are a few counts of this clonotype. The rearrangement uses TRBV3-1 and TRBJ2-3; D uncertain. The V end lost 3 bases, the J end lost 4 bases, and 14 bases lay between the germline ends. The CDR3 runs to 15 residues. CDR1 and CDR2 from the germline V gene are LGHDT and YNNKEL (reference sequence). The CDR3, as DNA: TGTGCCAGCAGCCAGGTGACTCGTCCCTCAGATACGCAGTATTTT. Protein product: CASSQVTRPSDTQYF.

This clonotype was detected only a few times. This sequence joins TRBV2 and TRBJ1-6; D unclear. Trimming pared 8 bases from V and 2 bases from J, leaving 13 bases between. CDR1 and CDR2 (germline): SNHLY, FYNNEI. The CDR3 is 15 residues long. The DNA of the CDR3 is TGTGCCAGCTCTGGAGCGTCGACCTATAATTCACCCCTCCACTTT. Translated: CASSGASTYNSPLHF.

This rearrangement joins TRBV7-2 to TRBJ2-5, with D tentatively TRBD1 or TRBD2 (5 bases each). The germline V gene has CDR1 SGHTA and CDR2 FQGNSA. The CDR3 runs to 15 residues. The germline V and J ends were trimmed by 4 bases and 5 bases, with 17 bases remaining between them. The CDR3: CASSSPPGPKETQYF. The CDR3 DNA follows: TGTGCCAGCAGCTCCCCGCCGGGGCCCAAGGAGACCCAGTACTTC.

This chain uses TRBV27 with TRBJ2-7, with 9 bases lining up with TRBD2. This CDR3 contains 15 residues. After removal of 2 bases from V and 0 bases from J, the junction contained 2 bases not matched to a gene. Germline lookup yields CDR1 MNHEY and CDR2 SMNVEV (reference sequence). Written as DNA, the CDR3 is TGTGCCAGCAGTTTAGATAGCGGGGGCTCCTACGAGCAGTACTTC. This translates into CASSLDSGGSYEQYF.

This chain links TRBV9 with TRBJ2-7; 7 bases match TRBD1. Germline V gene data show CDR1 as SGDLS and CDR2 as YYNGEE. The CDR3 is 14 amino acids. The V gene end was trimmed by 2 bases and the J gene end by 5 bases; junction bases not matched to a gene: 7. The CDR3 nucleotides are TGTGCCAGCAGCGTCTCACAGGGGCCCCACGAGCAGTACTTC. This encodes CASSVSQGPHEQYF.

For the CDR3, the DNA is TGTGCCTGGAGTGTTACATCCGGCACTGAAGCTTTCTTT. Its protein is CAWSVTSGTEAFF. The rearrangement uses TRBV30 and TRBJ1-1; D gene uncertain. The CDR3 runs 13 residues. V was clipped by 0 bases and J by 4 bases, with 9 bases between them. CDR1 and CDR2 from the germline V gene are GTSNPN and SVGIG (reference sequence).

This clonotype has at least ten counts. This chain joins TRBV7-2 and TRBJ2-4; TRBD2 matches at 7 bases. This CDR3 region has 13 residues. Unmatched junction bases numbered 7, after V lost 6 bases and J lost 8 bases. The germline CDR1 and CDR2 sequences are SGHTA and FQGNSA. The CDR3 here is CASRPGGTDIQYF. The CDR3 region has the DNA TGTGCCAGCAGGCCGGGGGGTACAGACATTCAGTACTTC.

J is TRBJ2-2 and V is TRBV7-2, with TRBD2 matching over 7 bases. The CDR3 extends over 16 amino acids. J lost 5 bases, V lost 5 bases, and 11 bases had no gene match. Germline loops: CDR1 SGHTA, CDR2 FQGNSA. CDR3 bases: TGTGCCAGCAGCCCGACTAGCTCTAAGAGGACCGGGGAGCTGTTTTTT. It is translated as CASSPTSSKRTGELFF.